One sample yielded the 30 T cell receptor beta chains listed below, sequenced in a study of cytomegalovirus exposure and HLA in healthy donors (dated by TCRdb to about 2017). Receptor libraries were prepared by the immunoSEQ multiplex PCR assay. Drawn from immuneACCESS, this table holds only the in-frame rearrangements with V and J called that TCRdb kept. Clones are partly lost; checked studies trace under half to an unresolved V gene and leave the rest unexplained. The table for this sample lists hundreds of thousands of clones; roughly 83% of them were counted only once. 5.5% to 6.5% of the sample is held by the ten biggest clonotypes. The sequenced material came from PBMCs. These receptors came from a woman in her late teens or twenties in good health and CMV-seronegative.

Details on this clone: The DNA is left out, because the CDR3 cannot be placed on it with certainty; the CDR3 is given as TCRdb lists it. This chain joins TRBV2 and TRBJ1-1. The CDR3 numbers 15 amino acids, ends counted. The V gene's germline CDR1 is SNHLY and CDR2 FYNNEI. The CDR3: CASILDGAVNTEAFF.

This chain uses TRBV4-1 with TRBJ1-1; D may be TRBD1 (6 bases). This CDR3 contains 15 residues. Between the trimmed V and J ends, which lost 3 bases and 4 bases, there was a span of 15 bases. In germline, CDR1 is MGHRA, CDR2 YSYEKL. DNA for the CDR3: TGCGCCAGCAGCCAGGGGGGCCTAAGGGGCACTGAAGCTTTCTTT. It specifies CASSQGGLRGTEAFF.

Here the CDR3 reads CASGSATGGEKLFF. CDR3 coding DNA: TGTGCCAGCGGGTCGGCGACAGGGGGTGAAAAACTGTTTTTT. The chain links TRBV28 to TRBJ1-4, with 9 nucleotides matching TRBD1. Per the germline V gene, CDR1 is MDHEN and CDR2 is SYDVKM. Germline trimming cut 8 bases from V and 7 bases from J; bases unmatched to any gene: 8. CDR3 length: 14 residues.

The CDR3 bases are TGCGCCAGCAGCCCTGGGACAGGGGGTCACACTGAAGCTTTCTTT. Translating gives CASSPGTGGHTEAFF. The V and J genes are TRBV5-1 and TRBJ1-1; 11 nucleotides agree with TRBD1. Germline CDR1 and CDR2: SGHRS and YFSETQ. This CDR3 spans 15 amino acids. The V segment lost 4 bases and the J segment 3 bases; nucleotides outside the gene matches: 5.

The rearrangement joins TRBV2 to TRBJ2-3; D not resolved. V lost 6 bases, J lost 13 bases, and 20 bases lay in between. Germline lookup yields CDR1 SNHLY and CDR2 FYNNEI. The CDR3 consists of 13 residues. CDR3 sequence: CASSDRAPIGKYF. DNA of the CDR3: TGTGCCAGCAGCGACCGGGCCCCGATTGGGAAGTATTTT.

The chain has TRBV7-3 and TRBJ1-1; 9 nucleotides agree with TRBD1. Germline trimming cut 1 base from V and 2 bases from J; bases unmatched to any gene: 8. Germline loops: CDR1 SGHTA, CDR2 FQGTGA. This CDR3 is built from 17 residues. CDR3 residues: CASSLRRGGQGNTEAFF. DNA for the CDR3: TGTGCCAGCAGCTTAAGGAGAGGGGGACAGGGTAACACTGAAGCTTTCTTT. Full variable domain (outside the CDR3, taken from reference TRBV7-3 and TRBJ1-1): GAGVSQTPSNKVTEKGKYVELRCDPISGHTALYWYRQSLGQGPEFLIYFQGTGAADDSGLPNDRFFAVRPEGSVSTLKIQRTERGDSAVYLCASSLRRGGQGNTEAFFGQGTRLTVV.

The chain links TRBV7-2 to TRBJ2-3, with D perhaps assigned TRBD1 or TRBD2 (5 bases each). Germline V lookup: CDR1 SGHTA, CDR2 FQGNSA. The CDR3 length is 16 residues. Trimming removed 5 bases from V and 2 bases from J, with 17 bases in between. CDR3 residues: CASSPRGPGTTDTQYF. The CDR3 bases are TGTGCCAGCAGCCCCCGGGGACCGGGGACCACAGATACGCAGTATTTT.

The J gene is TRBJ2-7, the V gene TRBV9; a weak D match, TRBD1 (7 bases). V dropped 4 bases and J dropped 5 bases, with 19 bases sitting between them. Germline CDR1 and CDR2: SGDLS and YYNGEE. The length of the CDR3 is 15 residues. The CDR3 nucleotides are TGTGCCAGCAGCCAGGGGGGAGGCCCCCGGGACGAGCAGTACTTC. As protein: CASSQGGGPRDEQYF.

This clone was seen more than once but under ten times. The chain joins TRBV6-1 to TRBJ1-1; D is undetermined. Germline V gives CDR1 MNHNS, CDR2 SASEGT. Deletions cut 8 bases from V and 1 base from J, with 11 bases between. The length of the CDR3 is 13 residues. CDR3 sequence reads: CASERTRNTEAFF. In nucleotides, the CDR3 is TGTGCCAGCGAACGGACGAGGAACACTGAAGCTTTCTTT.

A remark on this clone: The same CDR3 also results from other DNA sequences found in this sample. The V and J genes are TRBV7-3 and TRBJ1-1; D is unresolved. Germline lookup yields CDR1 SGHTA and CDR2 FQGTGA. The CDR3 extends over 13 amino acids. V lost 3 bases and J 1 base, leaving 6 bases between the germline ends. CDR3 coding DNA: TGTGCCAGCAGCTTGGGCCAGAACACTGAAGCTTTCTTT. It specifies CASSLGQNTEAFF.

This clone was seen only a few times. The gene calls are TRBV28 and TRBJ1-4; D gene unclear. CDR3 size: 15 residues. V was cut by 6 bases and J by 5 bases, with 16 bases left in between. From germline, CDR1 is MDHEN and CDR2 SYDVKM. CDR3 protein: CASRSWSLRNEKLFF. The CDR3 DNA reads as TGTGCCAGCAGGTCCTGGAGTCTCAGGAATGAAAAACTGTTTTTT.

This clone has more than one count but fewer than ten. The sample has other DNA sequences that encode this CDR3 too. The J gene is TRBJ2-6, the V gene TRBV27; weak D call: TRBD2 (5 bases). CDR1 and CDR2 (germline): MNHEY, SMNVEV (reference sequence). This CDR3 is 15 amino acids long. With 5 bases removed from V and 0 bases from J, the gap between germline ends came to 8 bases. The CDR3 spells CASSPLGSGANVLTF. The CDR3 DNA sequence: TGTGCCAGCAGTCCACTAGGCTCTGGGGCCAACGTCCTGACTTTC. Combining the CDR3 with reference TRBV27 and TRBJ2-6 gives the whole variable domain EAQVTQNPRYLITVTGKKLTVTCSQNMNHEYMSWYRQDPGLGLRQIYYSMNVEVTDKGDVPEGYKVSRKEKRNFPLILESPSPNQTSLYFCASSPLGSGANVLTFGAGSRLTVL.

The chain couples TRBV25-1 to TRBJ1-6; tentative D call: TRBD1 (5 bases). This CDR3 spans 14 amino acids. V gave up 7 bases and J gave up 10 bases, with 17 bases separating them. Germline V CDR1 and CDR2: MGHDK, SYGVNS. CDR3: CASTDSLWGSPLHF. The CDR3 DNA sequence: TGTGCCAGCACCGACTCGTTATGGGGGTCACCCCTCCACTTT.

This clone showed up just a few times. As DNA, the CDR3 is TGTGCCAGCAGTCTAGACGACAATGAGCAGTTCTTC. This sequence encodes CASSLDDNEQFF. J is TRBJ2-1 and V is TRBV2; D unclear. Trimming removed 5 bases at V and 5 bases at J, with 7 bases between. The CDR3 runs to 12 residues. Germline CDR1 and CDR2: SNHLY and FYNNEI.

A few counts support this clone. DNA of the CDR3: TGTGCCAGCAGCTCTGGACAGAACTATGGCTACACCTTC. Its translation: CASSSGQNYGYTF. The rearrangement uses TRBV11-2 and TRBJ1-2, with D tentatively TRBD1 (6 bases). This CDR3 is built from 13 residues. The V end lost 4 bases, the J end lost 2 bases, and 8 bases lay between the germline ends. Germline CDR1 and CDR2: SGHAT and FQNNGV. The full variable domain, its missing parts supplied by reference TRBV11-2 and TRBJ1-2, is EAGVAQSPRYKIIEKRQSVAFWCNPISGHATLYWYQQILGQGPKLLIQFQNNGVVDDSQLPKDRFSAERLKGVDSTLKIQPAKLEDSAVYLCASSSGQNYGYTFGSGTRLTVV.

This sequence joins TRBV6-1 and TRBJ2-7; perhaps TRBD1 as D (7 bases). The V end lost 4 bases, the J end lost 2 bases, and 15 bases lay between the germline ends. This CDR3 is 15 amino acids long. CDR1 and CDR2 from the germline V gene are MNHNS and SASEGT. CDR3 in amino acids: CASSAGGSGAYEQYF. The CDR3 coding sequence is TGTGCCAGCAGTGCAGGGGGGTCAGGAGCCTACGAGCAGTACTTC.

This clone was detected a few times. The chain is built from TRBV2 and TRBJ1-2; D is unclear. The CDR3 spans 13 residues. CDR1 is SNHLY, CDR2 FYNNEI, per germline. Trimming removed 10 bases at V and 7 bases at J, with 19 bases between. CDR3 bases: TGTGCCACCAGGCCCAGTGGAAAGGCTGGCTACACCTTC. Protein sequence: CATRPSGKAGYTF.

The CDR3 protein is CAISEFNSYGYTF. For the CDR3, the DNA is TGTGCCATCAGTGAGTTTAACAGTTATGGCTACACCTTC. V and J are TRBV10-3 and TRBJ1-2, with D hard to call. This CDR3 comprises 13 residues. V was trimmed by 1 base and J by 5 bases, leaving 8 bases between them. Germline V CDR1 and CDR2: ENHRY, SYGVKD.

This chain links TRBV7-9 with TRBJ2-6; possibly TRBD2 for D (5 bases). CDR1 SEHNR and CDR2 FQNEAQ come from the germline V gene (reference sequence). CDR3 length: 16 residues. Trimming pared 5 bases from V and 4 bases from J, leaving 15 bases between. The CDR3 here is CASSPTAGRGANVLTF. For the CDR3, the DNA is TGTGCCAGCAGCCCTACCGCGGGTAGAGGGGCCAACGTCCTGACTTTC. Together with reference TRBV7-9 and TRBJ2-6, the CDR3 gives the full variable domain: DTGVSQNPRHKITKRGQNVTFRCDPISEHNRLYWYRQTLGQGPEFLTYFQNEAQLEKSRLLSDRFSAERPKGSFSTLEIQRTEQGDSAMYLCASSPTAGRGANVLTFGAGSRLTVL.

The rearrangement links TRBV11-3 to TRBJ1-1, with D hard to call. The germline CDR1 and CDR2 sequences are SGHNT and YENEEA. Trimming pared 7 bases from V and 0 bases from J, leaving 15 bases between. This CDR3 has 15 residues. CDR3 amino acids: CASKEGGPMNTEAFF. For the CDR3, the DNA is TGTGCCAGCAAAGAGGGAGGCCCCATGAACACTGAAGCTTTCTTT.

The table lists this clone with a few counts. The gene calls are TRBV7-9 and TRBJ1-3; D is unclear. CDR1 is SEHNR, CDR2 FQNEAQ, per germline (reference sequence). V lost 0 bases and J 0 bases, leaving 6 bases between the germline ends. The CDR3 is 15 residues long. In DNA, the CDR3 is TGTGCCAGCAGCTTAGCTAGGGTCTCTGGAAACACCATATATTTT. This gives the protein CASSLARVSGNTIYF. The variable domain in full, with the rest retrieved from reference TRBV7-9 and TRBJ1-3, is DTGVSQNPRHKITKRGQNVTFRCDPISEHNRLYWYRQTLGQGPEFLTYFQNEAQLEKSRLLSDRFSAERPKGSFSTLEIQRTEQGDSAMYLCASSLARVSGNTIYFGEGSWLTVV.

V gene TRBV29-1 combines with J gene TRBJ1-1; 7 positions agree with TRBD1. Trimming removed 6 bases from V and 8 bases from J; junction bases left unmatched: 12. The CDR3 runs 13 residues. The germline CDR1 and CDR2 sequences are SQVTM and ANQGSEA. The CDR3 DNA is TGCAGCGTCTTCTTGGACAGGAGTGCCGAAGCTTTCTTT. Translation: CSVFLDRSAEAFF.

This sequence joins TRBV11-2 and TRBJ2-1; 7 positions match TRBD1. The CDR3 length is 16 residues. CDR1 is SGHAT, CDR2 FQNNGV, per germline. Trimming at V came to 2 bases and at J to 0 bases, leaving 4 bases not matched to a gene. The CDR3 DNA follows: TGTGCCAGCAGCTTACAACAGGGGATCTCCTACAATGAGCAGTTCTTC. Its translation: CASSLQQGISYNEQFF.

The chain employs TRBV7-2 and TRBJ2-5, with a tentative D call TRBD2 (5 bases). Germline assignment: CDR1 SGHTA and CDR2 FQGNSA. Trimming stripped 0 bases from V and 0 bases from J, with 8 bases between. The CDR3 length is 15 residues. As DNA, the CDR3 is TGTGCCAGCAGCTTAGCTGGAGCGGACCAAGAGACCCAGTACTTC. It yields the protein CASSLAGADQETQYF.

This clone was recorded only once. The CDR3 sequence: CASSLGYGGGPYNEQFF. CDR3 nucleotides: TGTGCCAGCAGCTTAGGATACGGCGGGGGGCCTTACAATGAGCAGTTCTTC. The J gene is TRBJ2-1, the V gene TRBV11-2; TRBD2 aligns across 8 bases. Germline trimming cut 1 base from V and 4 bases from J; bases unmatched to any gene: 9. There are 17 residues in the CDR3. CDR1 and CDR2 from the germline V gene are SGHAT and FQNNGV.

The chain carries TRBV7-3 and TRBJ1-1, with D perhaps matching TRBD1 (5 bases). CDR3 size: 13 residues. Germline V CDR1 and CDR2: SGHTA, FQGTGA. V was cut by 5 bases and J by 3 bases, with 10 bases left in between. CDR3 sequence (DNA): TGTGCCAGCAGCCAGGACATGTACACTGAAGCTTTCTTT. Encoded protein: CASSQDMYTEAFF.

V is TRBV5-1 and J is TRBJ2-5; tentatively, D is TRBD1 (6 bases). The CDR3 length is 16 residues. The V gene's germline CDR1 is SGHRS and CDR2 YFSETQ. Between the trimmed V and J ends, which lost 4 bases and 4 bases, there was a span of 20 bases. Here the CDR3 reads CASSENYGQLGETQYF. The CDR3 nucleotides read TGCGCCAGCAGCGAGAACTACGGACAGTTGGGAGAGACCCAGTACTTC.

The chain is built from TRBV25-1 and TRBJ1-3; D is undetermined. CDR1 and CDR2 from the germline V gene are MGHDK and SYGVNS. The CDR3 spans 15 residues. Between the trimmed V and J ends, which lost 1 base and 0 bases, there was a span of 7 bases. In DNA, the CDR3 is TGTGCCAGCAGTGAATTGGGTACCTCTGGAAACACCATATATTTT. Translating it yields CASSELGTSGNTIYF.

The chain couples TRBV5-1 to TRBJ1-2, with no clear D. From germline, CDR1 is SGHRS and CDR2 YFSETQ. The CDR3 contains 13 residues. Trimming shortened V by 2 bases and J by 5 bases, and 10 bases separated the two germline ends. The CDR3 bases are TGCGCCAGCAGCTTAATTGACGGATATGGCTACACCTTC. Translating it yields CASSLIDGYGYTF.

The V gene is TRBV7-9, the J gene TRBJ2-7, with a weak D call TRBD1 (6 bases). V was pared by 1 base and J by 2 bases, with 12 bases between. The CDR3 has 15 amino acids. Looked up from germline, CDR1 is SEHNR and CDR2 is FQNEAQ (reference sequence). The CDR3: CASSLGAGAPYEQYF. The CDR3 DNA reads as TGTGCCAGCAGCTTAGGGGCAGGGGCCCCCTACGAGCAGTACTTC. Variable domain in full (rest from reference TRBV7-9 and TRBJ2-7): DTGVSQNPRHKITKRGQNVTFRCDPISEHNRLYWYRQTLGQGPEFLTYFQNEAQLEKSRLLSDRFSAERPKGSFSTLEIQRTEQGDSAMYLCASSLGAGAPYEQYFGPGTRLTVT.